The 25 T cell receptor beta chains in this list originate from one sample, sequenced in a study of blood T cell repertoires in COVID-19. Here immunoSEQ multiplex PCR was the method, and the copy in TCRdb shows in-frame clones only, minus some. This table has around 190,000 clones, about 81% appearing once. The sequenced sample was PBMCs or T cells enriched from blood (not recorded which). The receptors derive from a woman aged 25 to 39 who had recovered from COVID-19.

The chain is built from TRBV7-3 and TRBJ2-7; 8 bases agree with TRBD1. V was clipped by 5 bases and J by 3 bases; unmatched bases: 6. Per germline, CDR1 SGHTA and CDR2 FQGTGA. The CDR3 is 14 residues long. CDR3 amino acids: CASSARQGLYEQYF. DNA of the CDR3: TGTGCCAGCAGCGCTAGACAGGGGCTCTACGAGCAGTACTTC.

As regards this clone: Other DNA sequences in the same sample also yield this CDR3. V gene TRBV5-5 combines with J gene TRBJ1-1, with a weak D call TRBD1 (5 bases). The CDR3 is 14 residues long. Germline CDR1 and CDR2: SGHKS and YYEKEE (reference sequence). V was cut by 2 bases and J by 0 bases, with 8 bases left in between. The CDR3 loop reads CASSLGDMNTEAFF. The CDR3 bases are TGTGCCAGCAGCTTAGGGGATATGAACACTGAAGCTTTCTTT.

V and J are TRBV6-6 and TRBJ2-1, with D perhaps TRBD2 (6 bases). Trimming took off 5 bases at V and 2 bases at J, with 16 bases between the two ends. The CDR3 runs 16 residues. In germline, CDR1 is MNHNY, CDR2 SVGAGI (reference sequence). The DNA of the CDR3 is TGTGCCAGCAGTCCGGGGGTCTCAAGCCCCTACAATGAGCAGTTCTTC. This codes for CASSPGVSSPYNEQFF.

The chain carries TRBV4-1 and TRBJ2-4, with D possibly TRBD2 on 6 matching bases. This CDR3 region has 16 residues. V lost 1 base and J lost 0, with 10 bases in between. The germline gives CDR1 MGHRA, CDR2 YSYEKL. The CDR3 loop reads CASSQAGVLAKNIQYF. CDR3 DNA: TGCGCCAGCAGCCAAGCGGGGGTACTAGCCAAAAACATTCAGTACTTC.

V usage is TRBV25-1 and J usage is TRBJ1-1; TRBD1 is a possible D gene (6 bases). V was trimmed by 5 bases and J by 0 bases, leaving 10 bases between them. The germline V gene has CDR1 MGHDK and CDR2 SYGVNS. This CDR3 comprises 14 residues. This CDR3 reads CASSRAGVNTEAFF. CDR3 coding DNA: TGTGCCAGCAGTAGGGCAGGGGTGAACACTGAAGCTTTCTTT. The full variable domain, with the rest looked up from reference TRBV25-1 and TRBJ1-1, is EADIYQTPRYLVIGTGKKITLECSQTMGHDKMYWYQQDPGMELHLIHYSYGVNSTEKGDLSSESTVSRIRTEHFPLTLESARPSHTSQYLCASSRAGVNTEAFFGQGTRLTVV.

Note on this clone: The sample has other DNA sequences that encode this CDR3 too. J is TRBJ1-2 and V is TRBV4-2, with a tentative D call TRBD1 (6 bases). CDR3 length: 13 amino acids. The V gene's germline CDR1 is LGHNA and CDR2 YNFKEQ. V shed 0 bases and J shed 4 bases, with 6 bases lying between them. DNA for the CDR3: TGTGCCAGCAGCCAAGAAGGGGGCTATGGCTACACCTTC. It is translated as CASSQEGGYGYTF.

The chain is built from TRBV30 and TRBJ1-2; 9 nucleotides agree with TRBD1. Germline values: CDR1 GTSNPN, CDR2 SVGIG (reference sequence). With V trimmed by 6 bases and J by 7 bases, 3 bases remained unmatched. This CDR3 has 11 residues. The DNA for the CDR3 is TGTGCCTGTAAGACAGGGGGTGGCTACACCTTC. Translating gives CACKTGGGYTF.

This chain uses TRBV28 with TRBJ2-2; no clear D gene. The V end lost 5 bases, the J end lost 0 bases, and 13 bases lay between the germline ends. CDR1 is MDHEN, CDR2 SYDVKM, per germline. The CDR3 is made up of 16 amino acids. In DNA form, the CDR3 reads TGTGCCAGCAGTCCCATCGAGCGAACGAACACCGGGGAGCTGTTTTTT. It yields the protein CASSPIERTNTGELFF.

The V and J genes are TRBV6-2 or TRBV6-3 and TRBJ1-2, with 10 bases that match TRBD1. Germline V CDR1 and CDR2: MNHEY, SVGEGT. The junction had 8 bases not matched to a gene; V was cut back by 6 bases and J by 1 base. This CDR3 has 16 amino acids. The CDR3 nucleotides are TGTGCCAGCAGCCGGGACAGGGGCAACCTTAACTATGGCTACACCTTC. It is translated as CASSRDRGNLNYGYTF.

V and J are TRBV23-1 and TRBJ2-1; D is perhaps TRBD1 (6 bases). TRBV23-1 is noted as an ORF with a role that remains uncertain. This CDR3 is built from 15 residues. Trimming removed 6 bases from V and 0 bases from J, with 12 bases in between. CDR3 protein: CASRATGNSYNEQFF. The CDR3 region has the DNA TGCGCCAGCAGGGCGACAGGCAACTCCTACAATGAGCAGTTCTTC.

The chain joins TRBV7-8 to TRBJ2-1; TRBD2 aligns across 7 bases. Trimming cost V 3 bases and J 3 bases; bases outside gene matches: 11. Germline V gene data show CDR1 as SGHVS and CDR2 as FQNEAQ. The CDR3 totals 17 residues. Here the CDR3 reads CASSLAPGEGRYNEQFF. The CDR3 DNA follows: TGTGCCAGCAGCTTGGCCCCCGGGGAGGGCCGCTACAATGAGCAGTTCTTC.

The V call is TRBV29-1, the J call TRBJ1-4, with D hard to call. The CDR3 contains 13 residues. Trimming took 3 bases from V and 4 from J, leaving 9 bases between them. CDR1 SQVTM and CDR2 ANQGSEA come from the germline V gene. CDR3 amino acids: CSVDPGNNEKLFF. DNA for the CDR3: TGCAGCGTTGATCCGGGGAATAATGAAAAACTGTTTTTT.

The V and J genes are TRBV14 and TRBJ2-7, with 11 nucleotides matching TRBD1. Germline V gene sequence: CDR1 SGHDN, CDR2 FVKESK. The CDR3 length is 15 residues. V trimming: 3 bases; J trimming: 3 bases; junction bases outside the gene matches: 4. The chain's CDR3 is CASSQRTGGRYEQYF. CDR3 DNA: TGTGCCAGCAGCCAGCGGACAGGGGGCCGCTACGAGCAGTACTTC.

The CDR3 region has the DNA TGTGCCAGCAGCTTACGACCAGGGGATGATGGCTACACCTTC. It specifies CASSLRPGDDGYTF. The chain carries TRBV7-9 and TRBJ1-2; tentatively, D is TRBD1 (6 bases). The CDR3 runs 14 residues. Germline V gene sequence: CDR1 SEHNR, CDR2 FQNEAQ (reference sequence). The V and J ends lost 2 bases and 6 bases respectively, with 13 bases between them.

The gene calls are TRBV24-1 and TRBJ2-1; tentative D call: TRBD2 (5 bases). V dropped 4 bases and J dropped 8 bases, with 20 bases sitting between them. This CDR3 region has 16 residues. Germline CDR1 KGHDR, CDR2 SFDVKD. The CDR3 loop reads CATSDPQLLATDEQFF. In DNA form, the CDR3 reads TGTGCCACCAGTGACCCGCAACTGCTAGCAACGGATGAGCAGTTCTTC.

CDR3 sequence: CASSTTGVHAYGYTF. In nucleotides, the CDR3 is TGTGCCAGCAGCACGACAGGGGTTCATGCCTATGGCTACACCTTC. V usage is TRBV6-2 or TRBV6-3 and J usage is TRBJ1-2; 8 bases align to TRBD1. Per the germline V gene, CDR1 is MNHEY and CDR2 is SVGEGT. The V segment lost 6 bases and the J segment 4 bases; nucleotides outside the gene matches: 10. The CDR3 is 15 amino acids.

V usage is TRBV7-2 and J usage is TRBJ1-1; TRBD1 matches 9 bases. This CDR3 comprises 14 residues. The ends lost 3 bases at V and 4 bases at J; junction bases unmatched: 3. The germline CDR1 and CDR2 sequences are SGHTA and FQGNSA. The chain's CDR3 is CASSFKQGATEAFF. The CDR3 bases are TGTGCCAGCAGCTTCAAACAGGGGGCCACTGAAGCTTTCTTT.

In this sample, this clone turned up a few times. This CDR3 is also generated by other DNA sequences in the sample. V is TRBV9 and J is TRBJ1-1, with D perhaps TRBD1 (5 bases). V lost 1 base, J lost 1 base, and 5 bases lay in between. There are 13 residues in the CDR3. Germline assignment: CDR1 SGDLS and CDR2 YYNGEE. CDR3 nucleotide sequence: TGTGCCAGCAGCGTAACAGGGAACACTGAAGCTTTCTTT. Translated: CASSVTGNTEAFF.

This clone was seen a handful of times. The V and J genes are TRBV27 and TRBJ1-2; TRBD1 aligns across 9 bases. V shed 10 bases and J 5 bases; nucleotides not matched to a gene: 14. Per the germline V gene, CDR1 is MNHEY and CDR2 is SMNVEV (reference sequence). CDR3 length: 15 residues. The CDR3 nucleotides are TGTGCCACTTCACTCGCCGGGACAGGGTTTTATGGCTACACCTTC. Translation: CATSLAGTGFYGYTF.

The CDR3 protein is CSVLGRVGEKLFF. The CDR3 DNA reads as TGCAGCGTTTTGGGCAGGGTCGGTGAAAAACTGTTTTTT. This chain joins TRBV29-1 and TRBJ1-4; D is perhaps TRBD1 (5 bases). Trimming cost V 5 bases and J 7 bases, with 14 bases left between them. Germline CDR1 and CDR2: SQVTM and ANQGSEA. CDR3 length equals 13 residues.

The gene calls are TRBV5-1 and TRBJ2-3; 11 bases match TRBD2. The junction had 7 bases not matched to a gene; V was cut back by 7 bases and J by 3 bases. From germline, CDR1 is SGHRS and CDR2 YFSETQ. The CDR3 length is 15 residues. In nucleotides, the CDR3 is TGCGCCAGCTCAGATAGCGGGGGGGCGACAGATACGCAGTATTTT. Its protein is CASSDSGGATDTQYF.

This clone was picked up one time. This chain uses TRBV15 with TRBJ1-4, with 7 bases identical to TRBD1. CDR3 length equals 14 residues. J was trimmed by 7 bases and V by 3 bases; bases with no gene match: 5. Germline CDR1 reads LNHNV; CDR2 reads YYDKDF (reference sequence). CDR3 amino acids: CATSREGAGEKLFF. CDR3 sequence (DNA): TGTGCCACCAGCAGGGAGGGGGCCGGTGAAAAACTGTTTTTT. The whole variable domain, remainder taken from reference TRBV15 and TRBJ1-4, is DAMVIQNPRYQVTQFGKPVTLSCSQTLNHNVMYWYQQKSSQAPKLLFHYYDKDFNNEADTPDNFQSRRPNTSFCFLDIRSPGLGDTAMYLCATSREGAGEKLFFGSGTQLSVL.

The rearrangement uses TRBV18 and TRBJ2-6; a possible D gene is TRBD2 (5 bases). Germline assignment: CDR1 KGHSH and CDR2 LQKENI. There are 19 residues in the CDR3. Trimming left V 2 bases short and J 1 base short, with 18 bases between. CDR3 sequence (DNA): TGTGCCAGCTCACCAGCGCGGGTCCTCGCCTCGTCTGGGGCCAACGTCCTGACTTTC. Translating gives CASSPARVLASSGANVLTF.

As DNA, the CDR3 is TGTGCCAGCAGCTTGACTAGCGGGAGGGCCAGCGGAGAGACCCAGTACTTC. It encodes CASSLTSGRASGETQYF. The chain has TRBV7-2 and TRBJ2-5; the match to TRBD2 covers 14 bases. The V and J ends lost 3 bases and 4 bases, in that order; junction bases with no gene match: 7. This CDR3 region has 17 residues. The germline gives CDR1 SGHTA, CDR2 FQGNSA.

The chain is built from TRBV19 and TRBJ2-5, with TRBD1 matching 7 bases. CDR1 is LNHDA, CDR2 SQIVND, per germline (reference sequence). Trimming at V came to 6 bases and at J to 5 bases, leaving 9 bases not matched to a gene. This CDR3 is 14 amino acids long. The CDR3 protein is CASRIRGGGETQYF. The CDR3 coding sequence is TGTGCCAGTAGGATCAGAGGGGGCGGGGAGACCCAGTACTTC.